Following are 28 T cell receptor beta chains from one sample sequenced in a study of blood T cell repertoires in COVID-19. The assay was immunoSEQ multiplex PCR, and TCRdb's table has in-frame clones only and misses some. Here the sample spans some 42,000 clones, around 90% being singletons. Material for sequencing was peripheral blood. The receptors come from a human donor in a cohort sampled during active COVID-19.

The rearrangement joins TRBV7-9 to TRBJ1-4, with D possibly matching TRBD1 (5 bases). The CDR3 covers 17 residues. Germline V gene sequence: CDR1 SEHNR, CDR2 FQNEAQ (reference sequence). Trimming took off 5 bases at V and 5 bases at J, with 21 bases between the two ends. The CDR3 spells CASSPNTQGFGNEKLFF. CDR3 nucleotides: TGTGCCAGCAGCCCTAATACGCAGGGTTTTGGGAATGAAAAACTGTTTTTT. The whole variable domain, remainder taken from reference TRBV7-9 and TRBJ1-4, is DTGVSQNPRHKITKRGQNVTFRCDPISEHNRLYWYRQTLGQGPEFLTYFQNEAQLEKSRLLSDRFSAERPKGSFSTLEIQRTEQGDSAMYLCASSPNTQGFGNEKLFFGSGTQLSVL.

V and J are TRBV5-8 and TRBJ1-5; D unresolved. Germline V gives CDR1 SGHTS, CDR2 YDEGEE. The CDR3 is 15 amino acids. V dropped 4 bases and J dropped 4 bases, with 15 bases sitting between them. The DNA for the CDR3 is TGTGCCAGCAGCCCCACCAGGACGGGAAATCAGCCCCAGCATTTT. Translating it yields CASSPTRTGNQPQHF.

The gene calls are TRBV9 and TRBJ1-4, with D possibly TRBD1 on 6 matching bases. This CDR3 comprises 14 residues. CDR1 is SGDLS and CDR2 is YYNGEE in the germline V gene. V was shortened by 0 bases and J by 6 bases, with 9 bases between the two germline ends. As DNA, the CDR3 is TGTGCCAGCAGCGTAGGGGGGCTTGATGAAAAACTGTTTTTT. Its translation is CASSVGGLDEKLFF.

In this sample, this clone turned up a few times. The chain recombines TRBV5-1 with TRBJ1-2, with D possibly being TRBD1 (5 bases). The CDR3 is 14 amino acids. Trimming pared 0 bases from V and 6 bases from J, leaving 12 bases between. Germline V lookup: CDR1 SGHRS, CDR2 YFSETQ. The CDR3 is CASSLAGGTDGYTF. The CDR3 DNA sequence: TGCGCCAGCAGCTTGGCCGGGGGTACCGATGGCTACACCTTC.

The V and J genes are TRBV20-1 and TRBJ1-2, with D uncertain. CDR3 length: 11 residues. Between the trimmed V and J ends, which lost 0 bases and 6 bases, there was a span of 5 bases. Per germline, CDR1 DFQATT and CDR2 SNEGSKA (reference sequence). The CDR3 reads CSARDGDGYTF. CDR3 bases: TGCAGTGCTAGAGACGGGGATGGCTACACCTTC.

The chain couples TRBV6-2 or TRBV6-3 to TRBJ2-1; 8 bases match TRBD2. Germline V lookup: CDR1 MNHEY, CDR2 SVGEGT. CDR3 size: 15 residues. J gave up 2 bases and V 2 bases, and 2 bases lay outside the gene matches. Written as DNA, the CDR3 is TGTGCCAGCAGTTACCGGGGGGGGGCCTACAATGAGCAGTTCTTC. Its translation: CASSYRGGAYNEQFF.

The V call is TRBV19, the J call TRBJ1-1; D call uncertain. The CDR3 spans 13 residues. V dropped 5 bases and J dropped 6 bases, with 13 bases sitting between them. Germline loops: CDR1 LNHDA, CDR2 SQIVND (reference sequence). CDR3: CASSYTPGAEAFF. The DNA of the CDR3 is TGTGCCAGTAGTTATACCCCCGGGGCTGAAGCTTTCTTT.

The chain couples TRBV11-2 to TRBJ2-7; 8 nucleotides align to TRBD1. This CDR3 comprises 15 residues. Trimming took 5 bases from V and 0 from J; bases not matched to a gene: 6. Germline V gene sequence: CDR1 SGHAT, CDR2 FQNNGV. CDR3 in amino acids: CASSLNTGGSYEQYF. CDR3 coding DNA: TGTGCCAGCAGCCTAAACACAGGGGGCTCCTACGAGCAGTACTTC.

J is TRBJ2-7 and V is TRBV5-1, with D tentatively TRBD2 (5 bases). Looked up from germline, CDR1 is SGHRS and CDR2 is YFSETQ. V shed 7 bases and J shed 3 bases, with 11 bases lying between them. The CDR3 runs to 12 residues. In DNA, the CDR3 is TGCGCCAGCCGGCGGACTGTCTACGAGCAGTACTTC. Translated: CASRRTVYEQYF.

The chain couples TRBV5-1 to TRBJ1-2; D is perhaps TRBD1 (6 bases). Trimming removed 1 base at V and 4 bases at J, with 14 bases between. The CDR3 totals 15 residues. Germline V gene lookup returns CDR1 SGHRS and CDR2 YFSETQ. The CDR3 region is CASSLRRDNLYGYTF. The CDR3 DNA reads TGCGCCAGCAGCTTGCGCCGGGACAACCTCTATGGCTACACCTTC.

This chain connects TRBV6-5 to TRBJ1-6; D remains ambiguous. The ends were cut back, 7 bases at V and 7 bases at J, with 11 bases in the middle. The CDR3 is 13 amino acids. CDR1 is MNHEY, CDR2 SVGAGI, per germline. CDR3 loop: CASTPTRNSPLHF. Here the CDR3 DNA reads TGTGCCAGCACCCCGACGAGGAATTCACCCCTCCACTTT.

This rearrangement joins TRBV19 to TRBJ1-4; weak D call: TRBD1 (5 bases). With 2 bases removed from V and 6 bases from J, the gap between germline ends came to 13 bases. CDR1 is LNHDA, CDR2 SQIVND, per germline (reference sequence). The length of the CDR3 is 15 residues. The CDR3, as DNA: TGTGCCAGTAGTATAAGTCGTCGCAGGGATGAAAAACTGTTTTTT. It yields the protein CASSISRRRDEKLFF. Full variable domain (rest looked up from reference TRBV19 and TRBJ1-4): DGGITQSPKYLFRKEGQNVTLSCEQNLNHDAMYWYRQDPGQGLRLIYYSQIVNDFQKGDIAEGYSVSREKKESFPLTVTSAQKNPTAFYLCASSISRRRDEKLFFGSGTQLSVL.

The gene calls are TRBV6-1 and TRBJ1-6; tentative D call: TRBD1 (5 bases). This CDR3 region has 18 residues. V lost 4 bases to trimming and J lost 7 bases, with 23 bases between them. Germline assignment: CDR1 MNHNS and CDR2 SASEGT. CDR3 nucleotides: TGTGCCAGCAGTGCCCTCCCAGCGGGGGGTTTGGGGAATTCACCCCTCCACTTT. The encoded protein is CASSALPAGGLGNSPLHF.

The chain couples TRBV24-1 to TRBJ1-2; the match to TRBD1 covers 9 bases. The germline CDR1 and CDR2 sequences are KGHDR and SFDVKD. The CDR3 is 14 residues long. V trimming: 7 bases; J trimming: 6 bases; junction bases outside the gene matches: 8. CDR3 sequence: CATRGAGQGNGYTF. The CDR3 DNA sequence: TGTGCCACCAGAGGTGCGGGACAGGGTAATGGCTACACCTTC.

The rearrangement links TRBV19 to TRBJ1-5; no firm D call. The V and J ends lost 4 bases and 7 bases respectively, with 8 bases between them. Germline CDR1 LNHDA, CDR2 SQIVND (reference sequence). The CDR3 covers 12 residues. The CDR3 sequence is CASSKIYQPQHF. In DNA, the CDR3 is TGTGCCAGTAGTAAGATCTACCAGCCCCAGCATTTT.

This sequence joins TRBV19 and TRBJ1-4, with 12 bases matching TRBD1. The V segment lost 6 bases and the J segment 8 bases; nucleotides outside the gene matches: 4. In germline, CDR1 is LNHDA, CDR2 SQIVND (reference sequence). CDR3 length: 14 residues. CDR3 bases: TGTGCCAGTAGCCGGGACAGGGGGCGAGAAAAACTGTTTTTT. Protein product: CASSRDRGREKLFF.

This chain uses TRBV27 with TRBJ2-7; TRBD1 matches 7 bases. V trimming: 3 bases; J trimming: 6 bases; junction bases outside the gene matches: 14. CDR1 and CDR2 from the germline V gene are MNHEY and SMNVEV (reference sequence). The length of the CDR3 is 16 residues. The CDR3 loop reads CASSFPPQQGGGEQYF. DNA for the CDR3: TGTGCCAGCAGTTTCCCGCCACAACAAGGGGGCGGCGAGCAGTACTTC.

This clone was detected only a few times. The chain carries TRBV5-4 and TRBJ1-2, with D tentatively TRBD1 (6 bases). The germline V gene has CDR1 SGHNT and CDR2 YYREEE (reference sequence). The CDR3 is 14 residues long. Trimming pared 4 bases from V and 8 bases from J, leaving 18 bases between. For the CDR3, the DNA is TGTGCCAGCAGCCCGGGACACGATACAGGAGGCTACACCTTC. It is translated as CASSPGHDTGGYTF.

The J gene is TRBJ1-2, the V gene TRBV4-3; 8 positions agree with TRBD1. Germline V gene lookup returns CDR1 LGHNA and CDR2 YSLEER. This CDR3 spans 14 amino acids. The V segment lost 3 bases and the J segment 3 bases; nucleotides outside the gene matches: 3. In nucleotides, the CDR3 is TGCGCCAGCAGCCACCCGGGACAGGACTATGGCTACACCTTC. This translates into CASSHPGQDYGYTF.

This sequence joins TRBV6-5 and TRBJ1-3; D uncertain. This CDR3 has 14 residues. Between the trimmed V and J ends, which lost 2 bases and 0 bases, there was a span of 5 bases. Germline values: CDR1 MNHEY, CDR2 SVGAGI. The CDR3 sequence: CASSYDTSGNTIYF. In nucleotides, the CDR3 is TGTGCCAGCAGTTACGACACCTCTGGAAACACCATATATTTT.

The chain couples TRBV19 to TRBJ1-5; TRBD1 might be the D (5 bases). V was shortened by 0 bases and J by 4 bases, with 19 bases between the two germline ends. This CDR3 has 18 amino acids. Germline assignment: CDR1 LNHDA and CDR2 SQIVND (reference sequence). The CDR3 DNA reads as TGTGCCAGTAGTATAGAAGGGGCTGGGGGACTTACTAATCAGCCCCAGCATTTT. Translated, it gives CASSIEGAGGLTNQPQHF. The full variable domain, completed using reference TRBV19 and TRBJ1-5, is DGGITQSPKYLFRKEGQNVTLSCEQNLNHDAMYWYRQDPGQGLRLIYYSQIVNDFQKGDIAEGYSVSREKKESFPLTVTSAQKNPTAFYLCASSIEGAGGLTNQPQHFGDGTRLSIL.

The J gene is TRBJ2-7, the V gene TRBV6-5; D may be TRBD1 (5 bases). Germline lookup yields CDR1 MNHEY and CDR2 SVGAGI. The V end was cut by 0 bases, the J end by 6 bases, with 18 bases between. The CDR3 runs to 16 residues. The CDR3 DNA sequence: TGTGCCAGCAGTTACTCGCTAAACAGAAGGGGCCTCGAGCAGTACTTC. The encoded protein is CASSYSLNRRGLEQYF.

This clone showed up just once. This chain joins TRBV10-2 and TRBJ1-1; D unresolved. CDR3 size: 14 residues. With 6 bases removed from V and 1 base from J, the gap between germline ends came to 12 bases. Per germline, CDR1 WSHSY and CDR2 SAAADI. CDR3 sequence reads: CASRREFRNTEAFF. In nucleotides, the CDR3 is TGCGCCAGCAGAAGGGAGTTCAGGAACACTGAAGCTTTCTTT.

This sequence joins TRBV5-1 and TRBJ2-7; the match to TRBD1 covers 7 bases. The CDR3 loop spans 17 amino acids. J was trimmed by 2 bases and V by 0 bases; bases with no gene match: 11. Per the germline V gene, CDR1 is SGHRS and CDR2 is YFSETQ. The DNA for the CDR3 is TGCGCCAGCAGCTTGGGGCCTGGACAGGAGATAACCTACGAGCAGTACTTC. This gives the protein CASSLGPGQEITYEQYF.

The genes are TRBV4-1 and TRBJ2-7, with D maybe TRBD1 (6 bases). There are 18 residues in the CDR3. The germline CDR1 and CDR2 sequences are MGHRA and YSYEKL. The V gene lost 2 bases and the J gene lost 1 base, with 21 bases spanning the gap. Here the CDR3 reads CASSQSQLPGQRSYEQYF. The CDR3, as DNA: TGCGCCAGCAGCCAATCACAACTACCGGGACAACGATCCTACGAGCAGTACTTC.

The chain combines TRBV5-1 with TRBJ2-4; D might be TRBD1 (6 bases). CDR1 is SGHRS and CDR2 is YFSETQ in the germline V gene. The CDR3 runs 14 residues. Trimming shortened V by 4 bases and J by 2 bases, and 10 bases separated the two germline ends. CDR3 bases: TGCGCCAGCAGCGGGGGACATACCAAAAACATTCAGTACTTC. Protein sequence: CASSGGHTKNIQYF.

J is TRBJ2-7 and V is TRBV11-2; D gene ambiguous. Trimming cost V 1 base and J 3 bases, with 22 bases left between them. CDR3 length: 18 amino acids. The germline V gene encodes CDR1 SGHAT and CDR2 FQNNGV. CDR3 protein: CASSLARYDGPKIYEQYF. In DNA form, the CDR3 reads TGTGCCAGCAGCTTAGCAAGATACGATGGCCCGAAAATCTACGAGCAGTACTTC.

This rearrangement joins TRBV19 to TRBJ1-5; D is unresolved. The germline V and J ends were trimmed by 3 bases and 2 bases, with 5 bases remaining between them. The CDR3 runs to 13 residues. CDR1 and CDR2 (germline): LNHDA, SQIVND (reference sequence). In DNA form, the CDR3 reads TGTGCCAGTAGTATCGGGGGCAATCAGCCCCAGCATTTT. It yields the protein CASSIGGNQPQHF.